A selection of T cell receptor beta chains follows, all from one sample in a study of T cell responses to AZD1222 COVID-19 vaccine. The table came from immunoSEQ multiplex PCR; TCRdb's copy has only in-frame clones and leaves some out. The table shows over 95,000 clones, with about 85% occurring only once. The sample consisted of peripheral blood, taken on day 0 of AZD1222 vaccination. The receptor source for this set is an adult in good health. The CDR3 runs from the conserved cysteine through the conserved F or W. A D gene is named only where the DNA matches it firmly. The size field is filled for only some rows; it gives once, few, many or a size class.

clone size	D gene	J gene	V gene	CDR3 DNA	CDR3 protein
NA	NA	TRBJ1-1	TRBV29-1	TGCAGCGTTGAAGTCAGGTCACTGAACACTGAAGCTTTCTTT	CSVEVRSLNTEAFF
NA	TRBD1	TRBJ1-1	TRBV18	TGTGCCAGCTCGCTACAGGGGGGCACTGAAGCTTTCTTT	CASSLQGGTEAFF
NA	TRBD2	TRBJ2-1	TRBV3-1/TRBV3-2	TGTGCCAGCAGCCCACGACTAGCGGGGATGAATGAGCAGTTCTTC	CASSPRLAGMNEQFF
NA	NA	TRBJ2-1	TRBV11-3	TGTGCCAGCAGCTTCGGACTTGTTAGGAGGGACAGTGAGCAGTTCTTC	CASSFGLVRRDSEQFF
NA	NA	TRBJ1-3	TRBV7-2	TGTGCCAGCAGCTTAGGCTCGGGGCCTGGAAACACCATATATTTT	CASSLGSGPGNTIYF
NA	NA	TRBJ1-1	TRBV11-2	TGTGCCAGCAGCTTAGATCCGTACCAGGGACTGAACACTGAAGCTTTCTTT	CASSLDPYQGLNTEAFF
NA	NA	TRBJ1-5	TRBV5-4	TGTGCCAGCAGGAAAATTTGGAGGCCCGGGTCCTTGGATCCCCAGCATTTT	CASRKIWRPGSLDPQHF
NA	NA	TRBJ1-1	TRBV11-3	TGTGCCAGCAGCCCAGCCGTTTTGGACACTGAAGCTTTCTTT	CASSPAVLDTEAFF
NA	NA	TRBJ2-1	TRBV27	TGTGCCAGCAGTTTACAGGTGAGGGGGAGGGAAGAATACAATGAGCAGTTCTTC	CASSLQVRGREEYNEQFF
NA	NA	TRBJ2-3	TRBV5-6	TGTGCCAGCAGCTTGGCCACAGGACGGTTCACTACAGATACGCAGTATTTT	CASSLATGRFTTDTQYF
NA	TRBD1	TRBJ1-1	TRBV11-2	TGTGCCAGCAGCTCTACAGGGGTGACTGAAGCTTTCTTT	CASSSTGVTEAFF
NA	NA	TRBJ1-1	TRBV27	TGTGCCAGCGAAGGAGTGAACACTGAAGCTTTCTTT	CASEGVNTEAFF
NA	TRBD2	TRBJ2-5	TRBV2	TGTGCCAGCAGGTCCGGGACTAGCGTAGAGACCCAGTACTTC	CASRSGTSVETQYF
NA	NA	TRBJ2-1	TRBV30	TGTGCCTGGAGTGAGGGTAATGAGCAGTTCTTC	CAWSEGNEQFF
few	NA	TRBJ1-2	TRBV29-1	TGCAGCGTTGCTGGCGCTTCAGCTAACTATGGCTACACCTTC	CSVAGASANYGYTF
NA	NA	TRBJ1-1	TRBV6-2/TRBV6-3	TGTGCCAGCAGTTACGGGTGGACAGCCACTGAAGCTTTCTTT	CASSYGWTATEAFF
NA	TRBD2	TRBJ2-3	TRBV5-1	TGCGCCAGCAGCATACTAGCGGGGGACACAGATACGCAGTATTTT	CASSILAGDTDTQYF
once	TRBD1	TRBJ1-2	TRBV14	TGTGCCAGCAGCCGTAAAGTGACAGGGGGACCCTCCTATGGCTACACCTTC	CASSRKVTGGPSYGYTF
NA	TRBD1	TRBJ1-2	TRBV6-5	TGTGCCAGCAGTTACGACAACAGGGGAGTTCACTATGGCTACACCTTC	CASSYDNRGVHYGYTF
NA	TRBD2	TRBJ2-1	TRBV5-4	TGTGCCAGCAGCCCTCCGGTAGCGGGAAATGAGCAGTTCTTC	CASSPPVAGNEQFF
NA	NA	TRBJ2-3	TRBV10-3	TGTGCCATCAGTGAGGGGGCAGATACGCAGTATTTT	CAISEGADTQYF
NA	NA	TRBJ1-2	TRBV29-1	TGCAGCGTTAGCCGGGGCACTATGGAGGGCTACACCTTC	CSVSRGTMEGYTF
few	NA	TRBJ1-2	TRBV10-3	TGTGCCATCAGGCGGGGTAACTATGGCTACACCTTC	CAIRRGNYGYTF
NA	NA	TRBJ1-4	TRBV3-1/TRBV3-2	TGTGCCAGCAGCCGGGGGGGTGCAACTAATGAAAAACTGTTTTTT	CASSRGGATNEKLFF
NA	NA	TRBJ2-3	TRBV13	TGTGCCACCTCCGTAGGTACCACAGATACGCAGTATTTT	CATSVGTTDTQYF
NA	NA	TRBJ2-7	TRBV7-2	TGTGCCAGCAGCTTAGCGGAGGGGTATCGGGCCGGAGCCTACGAGCAGTACTTC	CASSLAEGYRAGAYEQYF
NA	NA	TRBJ2-4	TRBV19	TGTGCCAGTAGTATTAGTAGCAGAATAGCCAAAAACATTCAGTACTTC	CASSISSRIAKNIQYF
NA	TRBD2	TRBJ2-5	TRBV3-1/TRBV3-2	TGTGCCAGCCGGGCTAGCGGGGCTCAAGAGACCCAGTACTTC	CASRASGAQETQYF
NA	NA	TRBJ1-3	TRBV19	TGTGCCAGTACCAACCGCGGGCGAAGCTCTGGAAACACCATATATTTT	CASTNRGRSSGNTIYF
NA	TRBD2	TRBJ2-2	TRBV7-3	TGTGCCAGCAGCTTAAGCGGACTAGCTGGCGGGGAGCTGTTTTTT	CASSLSGLAGGELFF
once	NA	TRBJ2-3	TRBV7-2	TGTGCCAGCAGCTCGGGCTATTCCACGCAGTATTTT	CASSSGYSTQYF
few	NA	TRBJ1-2	TRBV6-2/TRBV6-3	TGTGCCAGCAGCCAAGGAGGGTTCGGCTACACCTTC	CASSQGGFGYTF
NA	NA	TRBJ2-1	TRBV4-2	TGTGCCAGCAGCCAGGTGATGGGGGGCTGGGGCAATGAGCAGTTCTTC	CASSQVMGGWGNEQFF
NA	NA	TRBJ1-3	TRBV10-3	TGTGCCATCACCGGGTCCTCTGGAAACACCATATATTTT	CAITGSSGNTIYF